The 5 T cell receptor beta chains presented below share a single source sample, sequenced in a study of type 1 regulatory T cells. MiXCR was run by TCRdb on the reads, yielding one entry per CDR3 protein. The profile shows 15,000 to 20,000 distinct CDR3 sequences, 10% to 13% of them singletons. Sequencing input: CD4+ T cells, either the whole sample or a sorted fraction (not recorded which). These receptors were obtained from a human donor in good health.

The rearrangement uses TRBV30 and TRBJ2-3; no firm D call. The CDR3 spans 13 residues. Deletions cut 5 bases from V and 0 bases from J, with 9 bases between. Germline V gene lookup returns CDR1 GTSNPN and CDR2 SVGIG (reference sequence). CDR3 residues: CAWAAVSTDTQYF. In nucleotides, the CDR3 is TGTGCCTGGGCGGCGGTTAGCACAGATACGCAGTATTTT.

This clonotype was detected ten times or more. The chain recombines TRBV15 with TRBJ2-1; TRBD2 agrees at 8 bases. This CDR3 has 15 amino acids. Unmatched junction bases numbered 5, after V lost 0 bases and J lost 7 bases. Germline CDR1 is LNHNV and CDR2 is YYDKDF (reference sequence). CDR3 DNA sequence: TGTGCCACCAGCAGAGACCAGCGGGAGTTTAATGAGCAGTTCTTC. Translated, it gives CATSRDQREFNEQFF.

CDR3: CASSLGPDIRTYEQYF. CDR3 coding DNA: TGTGCCAGCAGCTTAGGGCCAGATATAAGAACCTACGAGCAGTACTTC. The J gene is TRBJ2-7, the V gene TRBV7-2; D is undetermined. The V end lost 1 base, the J end lost 2 bases, and 15 bases lay between the germline ends. The germline CDR1 and CDR2 sequences are SGHTA and FQGNSA. The CDR3 has 16 residues.

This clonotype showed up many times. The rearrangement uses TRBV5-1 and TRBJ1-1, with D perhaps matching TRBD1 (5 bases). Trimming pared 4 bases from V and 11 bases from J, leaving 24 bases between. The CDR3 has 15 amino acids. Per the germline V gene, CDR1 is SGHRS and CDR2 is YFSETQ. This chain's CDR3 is CASSRVGTATDRAFF. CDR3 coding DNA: TGCGCCAGCAGCCGGGTCGGGACGGCCACCGACCGGGCTTTCTTT.

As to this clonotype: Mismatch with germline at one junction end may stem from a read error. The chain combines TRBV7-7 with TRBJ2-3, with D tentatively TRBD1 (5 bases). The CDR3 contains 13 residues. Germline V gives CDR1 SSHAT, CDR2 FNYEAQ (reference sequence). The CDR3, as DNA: TGTGCTAGCAGCTCCGGACACACAGATACGCAGTATTTT. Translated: CASSSGHTDTQYF.